There are many counts of the clone carrying this TCR beta chain. Its target is unknown. V lost 0 bases to trimming and J lost 3 bases, with 6 bases between them. The CDR3 runs to 13 residues. In germline, CDR1 is SGHDN, CDR2 FVKESK. TCR beta libraries were built with iRepertoire HTBI primers and Arm-PCR of CDR3 regions. One entry per CDR3 protein, called by TCRdb with MiXCR from the multiplex PCR reads. The table includes fewer than 450,000 distinct CDR3 sequences, approximately 15% detected once. Time point described: newly diagnosed GD, antithyroid drugs for less than 3 months. Extracted RNA from PBMCs served as the source of the TCR library. This sample stems from a study of regulatory T cells in long-lasting Graves disease. Study-wide points: It was in persistent disease that TRBV28, TRBJ1-2 and TRBJ2-5 were favored.

Another study also made use of these data, one on T cells in Graves' hyperthyroidism and ophthalmopathy. This second study says: Patients were excluded because of uncontrolled infection, other autoimmune disease, pregnancy or lactation. Ophthalmopathy was predicted by the model a median of approximately 6 months ahead of onset.

The TCR comes from a woman aged 40 to 50 with Graves disease. Material: peripheral blood mononuclear cells (PBMCs), obtained at new diagnosis, from a patient treated with antithyroid drugs. The chain is built from TRBV14 and TRBJ2-7, with D perhaps TRBD1 (6 bases). The CDR3 DNA follows: TGTGCCAGCAGCCAAGAGACAGGCTACGAGCAGTACTTC. Protein product: CASSQETGYEQYF.